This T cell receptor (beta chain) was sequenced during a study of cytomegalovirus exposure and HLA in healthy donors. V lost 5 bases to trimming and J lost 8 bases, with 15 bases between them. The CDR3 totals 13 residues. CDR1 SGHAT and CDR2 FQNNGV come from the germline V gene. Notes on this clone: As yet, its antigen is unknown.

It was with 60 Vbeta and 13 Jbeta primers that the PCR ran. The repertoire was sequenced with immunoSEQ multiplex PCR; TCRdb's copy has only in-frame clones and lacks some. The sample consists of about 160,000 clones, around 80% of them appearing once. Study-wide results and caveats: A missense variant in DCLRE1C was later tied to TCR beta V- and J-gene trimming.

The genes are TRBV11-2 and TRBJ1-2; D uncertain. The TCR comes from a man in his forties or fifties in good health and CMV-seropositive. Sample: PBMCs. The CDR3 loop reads CASSPDSPAGYTF. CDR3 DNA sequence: TGTGCCAGCAGCCCCGATAGCCCCGCGGGCTACACCTTC.